The next 31 T cell receptor beta chains were all read from a single sample in a study of T cells in Graves' hyperthyroidism and ophthalmopathy. TCR beta CDR3 sequences were amplified from RNA transcripts. The study used the HTBI primer set for a first-round RT-PCR of the TCR CDR3. TCRdb redid the calling of the multiplex PCR reads with MiXCR, one entry per CDR3 protein. The table records fewer than 400,000 distinct CDR3 sequences, less than 20% of them present only once. Sequencing was performed on blood. Every receptor here comes from a woman aged 18 to 35 with Graves' hyperthyroidism that later progressed to Graves' ophthalmopathy.

This clonotype was seen repeatedly, ten times or more. This chain connects TRBV5-5 to TRBJ2-1; unclear D gene. Looked up from germline, CDR1 is SGHKS and CDR2 is YYEKEE (reference sequence). This CDR3 has 13 residues. With 6 bases removed from V and 7 bases from J, the gap between germline ends came to 14 bases. The DNA of the CDR3 is TGTGCCAGCATCCTTCCCTCGGCGAATGAGCAGTTCTTC. It encodes CASILPSANEQFF.

There are a few counts of this clonotype. This chain joins TRBV18 and TRBJ2-7; D is ambiguous. This CDR3 is 14 amino acids long. Trimming cost V 3 bases and J 1 base, with 10 bases left between them. In germline, CDR1 is KGHSH, CDR2 LQKENI. The CDR3, as DNA: TGTGCCAGCTCACCTTCCATCCTTTCCTACGAGCAGTACTTC. This translates into CASSPSILSYEQYF.

The table lists this clonotype with many counts. J is TRBJ1-1 and V is TRBV2; D not resolved. V gave up 2 bases and J gave up 2 bases, with 9 bases separating them. The CDR3 contains 14 residues. Germline V gene lookup returns CDR1 SNHLY and CDR2 FYNNEI. Here the CDR3 reads CASSERPDNTEAFF. The CDR3 coding sequence is TGTGCCAGCAGTGAACGGCCAGATAACACTGAAGCTTTCTTT.

This rearrangement joins TRBV18 to TRBJ2-3; TRBD2 agrees at 9 bases. The V segment lost 3 bases and the J segment 2 bases; nucleotides outside the gene matches: 15. Germline-derived CDR1 and CDR2 are KGHSH and LQKENI. The CDR3 loop spans 19 amino acids. The CDR3 sequence: CASSPRPQYSGSTTDTQYF. The CDR3 region has the DNA TGTGCCAGCTCACCCCGACCTCAATATAGCGGGAGTACCACAGATACGCAGTATTTT.

The table lists this clonotype with a few counts. The gene calls are TRBV20-1 and TRBJ2-1, with TRBD2 matching over 9 bases. The CDR3 is 14 residues long. V shed 3 bases, J shed 8 bases, and the junction held 8 bases outside the gene matches. Germline CDR1 is DFQATT and CDR2 is SNEGSKA (reference sequence). Written as DNA, the CDR3 is TGCAGTGCTAGGAGCGGGGGGTGGGGCGATGAGCAGTTCTTC. This sequence encodes CSARSGGWGDEQFF.

V gene TRBV4-2 combines with J gene TRBJ2-7; TRBD2 aligns across 10 bases. J gave up 4 bases and V 0 bases, and 6 bases lay outside the gene matches. The CDR3 totals 16 residues. The germline V gene encodes CDR1 LGHNA and CDR2 YNFKEQ. The CDR3 loop reads CASSQDTLAGAYEQYF. CDR3 coding DNA: TGTGCCAGCAGCCAAGATACTCTAGCGGGAGCGTACGAGCAGTACTTC.

This clonotype was picked up many times. The CDR3 DNA sequence: TGTGCCAGCAGCCCCCTTTTGCGGGAGAGGGGTCGGGAGCAGTACTTC. Its protein product is CASSPLLRERGREQYF. The rearrangement links TRBV11-2 to TRBJ2-7; 7 bases map to TRBD2. V dropped 5 bases and J dropped 7; count of bases not matched to a gene: 17. The CDR3 extends over 16 amino acids. Germline assignment: CDR1 SGHAT and CDR2 FQNNGV.

This clonotype was counted many times. This rearrangement joins TRBV5-1 to TRBJ2-3; maybe TRBD1 (5 bases). Between the trimmed V and J ends, which lost 2 bases and 4 bases, there was a span of 14 bases. This CDR3 contains 15 residues. Looked up from germline, CDR1 is SGHRS and CDR2 is YFSETQ. The CDR3 spells CASSFNREGADTQYF. Here the CDR3 DNA reads TGCGCCAGCAGCTTTAACCGAGAAGGGGCAGATACGCAGTATTTT.

This clonotype has a handful of counts. The genes are TRBV7-9 and TRBJ2-5; the match to TRBD1 covers 8 bases. Per germline, CDR1 SEHNR and CDR2 FQNEAQ (reference sequence). The CDR3 contains 18 residues. V shed 4 bases and J 5 bases; nucleotides not matched to a gene: 18. The CDR3, as DNA: TGTGCCAGCAGCTATTCTCCCTCAGGGGGCTGGGGTCGGGAGACCCAGTACTTC. It specifies CASSYSPSGGWGRETQYF.

This clonotype was observed many times. The V and J genes are TRBV27 and TRBJ1-4, with a weak D call TRBD1 (6 bases). CDR3 length equals 15 residues. CDR1 and CDR2 from the germline V gene are MNHEY and SMNVEV (reference sequence). V dropped 5 bases and J dropped 8 bases, with 18 bases sitting between them. CDR3 loop: CASSIQGRGREKLFF. In DNA form, the CDR3 reads TGTGCCAGCAGTATTCAGGGGAGGGGACGGGAAAAACTGTTTTTT.

The table lists this clonotype with many counts. The gene calls are TRBV20-1 and TRBJ2-7; 10 bases map to TRBD1. Germline loops: CDR1 DFQATT, CDR2 SNEGSKA (reference sequence). The CDR3 sequence is 14 residues long. V shed 2 bases and J 3 bases; nucleotides not matched to a gene: 4. CDR3: CSARKGQGGYEQYF. The CDR3 DNA reads as TGCAGTGCTAGAAAAGGACAGGGGGGCTACGAGCAGTACTTC.

This clonotype was seen many times. This chain uses TRBV2 with TRBJ1-4; D is uncertain. The V end lost 3 bases, the J end lost 4 bases, and 9 bases lay between the germline ends. The CDR3 length is 14 residues. The germline V gene has CDR1 SNHLY and CDR2 FYNNEI. The DNA of the CDR3 is TGTGCCAGCAGTGAGGGCAGAGATAATGAAAAACTGTTTTTT. As protein: CASSEGRDNEKLFF.

This clonotype was seen many times. The V gene is TRBV2, the J gene TRBJ2-7; 9 bases agree with TRBD1. V shed 7 bases, J shed 3 bases, and the junction held 7 bases outside the gene matches. The CDR3 spans 14 residues. CDR1 is SNHLY, CDR2 FYNNEI, per germline. CDR3 sequence (DNA): TGTGCCAGCAATCCACAGGGGGCTAACTACGAGCAGTACTTC. It codes for CASNPQGANYEQYF.

Many counts were recorded for this clonotype. The genes are TRBV28 and TRBJ1-5; TRBD1 is a possible D gene (6 bases). Germline values: CDR1 MDHEN, CDR2 SYDVKM. V lost 7 bases to trimming and J lost 2 bases, with 18 bases between them. CDR3 length: 16 amino acids. CDR3 in amino acids: CASTNQNRVGNQPQHF. The CDR3 DNA is TGTGCCAGCACTAACCAAAACAGGGTAGGCAATCAGCCCCAGCATTTT.

The chain uses TRBV5-1 and TRBJ2-3; weak D call: TRBD2 (6 bases). Germline V gene lookup returns CDR1 SGHRS and CDR2 YFSETQ. The length of the CDR3 is 15 residues. V was pared by 3 bases and J by 2 bases, with 13 bases between. The CDR3 bases are TGCGCCAGCAGCTCCGCGGGACGTGACACAGATACGCAGTATTTT. It codes for CASSSAGRDTDTQYF.

The chain joins TRBV27 to TRBJ2-7, with TRBD2 identical over 8 bases. Germline assignment: CDR1 MNHEY and CDR2 SMNVEV (reference sequence). V dropped 4 bases and J dropped 3; count of bases not matched to a gene: 11. CDR3 length: 16 amino acids. CDR3 residues: CASSSGGRGAGYEQYF. The CDR3 nucleotides are TGTGCCAGCAGTTCGGGGGGGAGGGGCGCAGGCTACGAGCAGTACTTC.

This clonotype was found a few times. The V gene is TRBV20-1, the J gene TRBJ2-2; D unresolved. Trimming removed 2 bases from V and 0 bases from J, with 4 bases in between. The CDR3 totals 13 residues. Looked up from germline, CDR1 is DFQATT and CDR2 is SNEGSKA (reference sequence). CDR3 nucleotide sequence: TGCAGTGCTAGAAAATCGAACACCGGGGAGCTGTTTTTT. Its translation is CSARKSNTGELFF.

This clonotype was detected ten times or more. V usage is TRBV2 and J usage is TRBJ2-7; TRBD2 might be the D (5 bases). This CDR3 comprises 14 residues. V was pared by 8 bases and J by 2 bases, with 16 bases between. The V gene's germline CDR1 is SNHLY and CDR2 FYNNEI. CDR3 bases: TGTGCCAGCGGCCCGACTACGAAAACCTACGAGCAGTACTTC. Translation gives CASGPTTKTYEQYF.

This clonotype occurred many times. The chain couples TRBV28 to TRBJ1-5; possible D gene TRBD1, 6 bases. Germline values: CDR1 MDHEN, CDR2 SYDVKM. CDR3 length equals 13 residues. V lost 7 bases to trimming and J lost 4 bases, with 11 bases between them. The CDR3: CASIKGGNQPQHF. The CDR3 DNA sequence: TGTGCCAGCATCAAAGGGGGGAATCAGCCCCAGCATTTT.

The chain joins TRBV4-1 to TRBJ2-5; the D is unclear. This CDR3 comprises 14 residues. Germline V CDR1 and CDR2: MGHRA, YSYEKL. V was shortened by 3 bases and J by 1 base, with 9 bases between the two germline ends. CDR3 nucleotide sequence: TGCGCCAGCAGCCAGCTTACAGCCCAAGAGACCCAGTACTTC. As protein: CASSQLTAQETQYF.

This clonotype turned up a few times. The rearrangement links TRBV6-1 to TRBJ2-1, with TRBD2 identical over 13 bases. The CDR3 spans 14 residues. Germline values: CDR1 MNHNS, CDR2 SASEGT. Trimming took 6 bases from V and 10 from J; bases not matched to a gene: 6. DNA of the CDR3: TGTGCCAGCAGAGGGACTAGCGGGATTGGAGAGCAGTTCTTC. This translates into CASRGTSGIGEQFF.

As to this clonotype: One base away lies a much larger clone, so this may be a sequencing read error. This chain links TRBV14 with TRBJ1-2; no definite D call. Germline CDR1 is SGHDN and CDR2 is FVKESK. This CDR3 contains 11 residues. The CDR3 nucleotides read TGTGCCAGCCGCCAAGGGTATGGCTACACCTTC. Its protein is CASRQGYGYTF.

This clonotype was counted ten times or more. V is TRBV6-1 and J is TRBJ1-1; D is uncertain. The CDR3 covers 13 residues. The V gene lost 3 bases and the J gene lost 0 bases, with 5 bases spanning the gap. Looked up from germline, CDR1 is MNHNS and CDR2 is SASEGT. The CDR3 protein is CASSDGMNTEAFF. CDR3 in DNA: TGTGCCAGCAGTGACGGCATGAACACTGAAGCTTTCTTT.

This clonotype was counted many times. J is TRBJ1-4 and V is TRBV2; no definite D call. V lost 6 bases and J lost 5, with 13 bases in between. From germline, CDR1 is SNHLY and CDR2 FYNNEI. This CDR3 is built from 14 residues. The CDR3 bases are TGTGCCAGCAGGGGCCTTACCGGGAATGAAAAACTGTTTTTT. It specifies CASRGLTGNEKLFF.

The V gene is TRBV5-4, the J gene TRBJ1-1; 7 bases align to TRBD1. The CDR3 loop spans 15 amino acids. Per germline, CDR1 SGHNT and CDR2 YYREEE (reference sequence). Germline trimming cut 7 bases from V and 1 base from J; bases unmatched to any gene: 10. For the CDR3, the DNA is TGTGCCAGCCGGCCTCGGGGACAGCCGAACACTGAAGCTTTCTTT. Translated, it gives CASRPRGQPNTEAFF.

The J gene is TRBJ2-7, the V gene TRBV10-3; possible D gene TRBD1, 5 bases. The V and J ends lost 8 bases and 7 bases respectively, with 15 bases between them. This CDR3 region has 12 residues. CDR1 is ENHRY, CDR2 SYGVKD, per germline. The CDR3 region is CAIGKGKEEQYF. The CDR3, as DNA: TGTGCCATCGGGAAGGGGAAGGAAGAGCAGTACTTC.

This clonotype was seen repeatedly, ten times or more. The chain carries TRBV27 and TRBJ2-1; no definite D call. Germline V gene sequence: CDR1 MNHEY, CDR2 SMNVEV (reference sequence). The CDR3 has 12 amino acids. Trimming took off 7 bases at V and 6 bases at J, with 10 bases between the two ends. The chain's CDR3 is CASKQLSNEQFF. In nucleotides, the CDR3 is TGTGCCAGCAAACAGCTCAGCAATGAGCAGTTCTTC.

The table lists this clonotype with a few counts. J is TRBJ1-5 and V is TRBV19; D is undetermined. Germline CDR1 is LNHDA and CDR2 is SQIVND (reference sequence). The V end was cut by 3 bases, the J end by 0 bases, with 12 bases between. The CDR3 is 16 residues long. CDR3 in DNA: TGTGCCAGTAGTATTGGGTACAGTTATAGCAATCAGCCCCAGCATTTT. Its translation is CASSIGYSYSNQPQHF.

This clonotype appeared a few times. V usage is TRBV28 and J usage is TRBJ1-2, with unresolved D. Germline V gene sequence: CDR1 MDHEN, CDR2 SYDVKM. Trimming cost V 3 bases and J 8 bases, with 13 bases left between them. CDR3 length: 13 amino acids. Here the CDR3 reads CASSLLTLIGYTF. The DNA for the CDR3 is TGTGCCAGCAGTTTGTTGACGCTGATAGGCTACACCTTC.

There are a few counts of this clonotype. The chain recombines TRBV12-3 or TRBV12-4 with TRBJ2-2; 7 nucleotides align to TRBD1. The CDR3 sequence is 10 residues long. V was pared by 10 bases and J by 12 bases, with 5 bases of the junction left unmatched. CDR3 coding DNA: TGTGCCACCCAGGGGGAACAGCTGTTTTTT. It encodes CATQGEQLFF.

V and J are TRBV6-5 and TRBJ1-6, with D possibly being TRBD1 (6 bases). The germline CDR1 and CDR2 sequences are MNHEY and SVGAGI. V was cut by 5 bases and J by 7 bases, with 12 bases left in between. The CDR3 length is 14 residues. CDR3 protein: CASSNTGQNSPLHF. The CDR3, as DNA: TGTGCCAGCAGTAACACAGGGCAGAATTCACCCCTCCACTTT.